Each of the 15 T cell receptor beta chains below was sequenced from the same sample in a study of blood T cell repertoires in COVID-19. Sequencing was performed with immunoSEQ multiplex PCR; in TCRdb, only in-frame clones are kept and a portion is missing. The sample has about 170,000 clones, about four fifths seen once. Sequenced material: peripheral blood. Every receptor here comes from an elderly woman with acute or convalescent COVID-19.

This clone was observed a single time. V usage is TRBV6-5 and J usage is TRBJ1-1; 7 bases are a match to TRBD1. The trim removed 4 bases at V and 6 bases at J, leaving 5 bases unmatched. The germline CDR1 and CDR2 sequences are MNHEY and SVGAGI. The CDR3 runs 13 residues. The CDR3 nucleotides read TGTGCCAGCAGTTTCACAGGGGTCGCTGAAGCTTTCTTT. It codes for CASSFTGVAEAFF.

The rearrangement joins TRBV7-2 to TRBJ1-2; D is perhaps TRBD1 (5 bases). The V gene's germline CDR1 is SGHTA and CDR2 FQGNSA. V was trimmed by 1 base and J by 3 bases, leaving 9 bases between them. The CDR3 is 14 amino acids. As DNA, the CDR3 is TGTGCCAGCAGCTTAGTAAAGGGGCACTATGGCTACACCTTC. Protein sequence: CASSLVKGHYGYTF.

The chain is built from TRBV7-2 and TRBJ2-7; 13 bases are shared with TRBD2. Germline trimming cut 4 bases from V and 11 bases from J; bases unmatched to any gene: 11. Germline assignment: CDR1 SGHTA and CDR2 FQGNSA. The CDR3 spans 15 residues. CDR3 nucleotides: TGTGCCAGCAGCTCTTCACTGACTAGCGGGAGGTTCGAGTACTTC. Protein product: CASSSSLTSGRFEYF.

The chain combines TRBV9 with TRBJ2-1, with a possible D match to TRBD2 (6 bases). V lost 0 bases to trimming and J lost 9 bases, with 13 bases between them. The CDR3 spans 14 residues. Germline assignment: CDR1 SGDLS and CDR2 YYNGEE. The CDR3 coding sequence is TGTGCCAGCAGCGTAGCATCGGGGGAGAGTGAGCAGTTCTTC. This translates into CASSVASGESEQFF.

Here the CDR3 reads CASSLKLLAGGNEQFF. The DNA of the CDR3 is TGCGCCAGCAGCTTAAAACTACTAGCGGGAGGCAATGAGCAGTTCTTC. The genes are TRBV5-1 and TRBJ2-1; 12 bases match TRBD2. V trimming: 2 bases; J trimming: 6 bases; junction bases outside the gene matches: 6. The CDR3 is made up of 16 amino acids. Per the germline V gene, CDR1 is SGHRS and CDR2 is YFSETQ. The whole variable domain, remainder taken from reference TRBV5-1 and TRBJ2-1, is KAGVTQTPRYLIKTRGQQVTLSCSPISGHRSVSWYQQTPGQGLQFLFEYFSETQRNKGNFPGRFSGRQFSNSRSEMNVSTLELGDSALYLCASSLKLLAGGNEQFFGPGTRLTVL.

The genes are TRBV19 and TRBJ1-1; TRBD1 is a possible D gene (5 bases). CDR1 is LNHDA and CDR2 is SQIVND in the germline V gene (reference sequence). Trimming took 5 bases from V and 1 from J, leaving 8 bases between them. The CDR3 totals 13 residues. The CDR3 coding sequence is TGTGCCAGTAGTCAACAGGCGAACACTGAAGCTTTCTTT. Translated: CASSQQANTEAFF. The variable domain in full, with the rest retrieved from reference TRBV19 and TRBJ1-1, is DGGITQSPKYLFRKEGQNVTLSCEQNLNHDAMYWYRQDPGQGLRLIYYSQIVNDFQKGDIAEGYSVSREKKESFPLTVTSAQKNPTAFYLCASSQQANTEAFFGQGTRLTVV.

In this sample, this clone turned up many times. This chain connects TRBV7-9 to TRBJ1-6; the D is unclear. The CDR3 length is 13 residues. Germline CDR1 is SEHNR and CDR2 is FQNEAQ (reference sequence). Trimming cost V 5 bases and J 10 bases, with 12 bases left between them. Here the CDR3 DNA reads TGTGCCAGCAGCCCGGAGGGCCAATCACCCCTCCACTTT. Translated, it gives CASSPEGQSPLHF.

This chain connects TRBV7-3 to TRBJ2-3, with 10 nucleotides matching TRBD2. Germline V lookup: CDR1 SGHTA, CDR2 FQGTGA. V lost 5 bases, J lost 1 base, and 9 bases stayed unmatched. The CDR3 has 17 amino acids. CDR3 bases: TGTGCCAGCAGCCCCCAGAGCGGGGGGGCCGGCACAGATACGCAGTATTTT. It codes for CASSPQSGGAGTDTQYF.

This chain connects TRBV19 to TRBJ1-5; D perhaps matches TRBD1 (6 bases). The CDR3 spans 17 residues. V lost 8 bases and J lost 2, with 22 bases in between. Looked up from germline, CDR1 is LNHDA and CDR2 is SQIVND (reference sequence). The CDR3 nucleotides read TGTGCCAGTGACTATCGGCAGGGGTTACGGGGCAATCAGCCCCAGCATTTT. Its protein product is CASDYRQGLRGNQPQHF.

This clone was recorded only once. The genes are TRBV24-1 and TRBJ2-1; TRBD2 agrees at 9 bases. Looked up from germline, CDR1 is KGHDR and CDR2 is SFDVKD. V was clipped by 4 bases and J by 6 bases; unmatched bases: 9. The CDR3 length is 16 residues. CDR3 sequence reads: CATSDRGLAQANEQFF. As DNA, the CDR3 is TGTGCCACCAGTGACCGGGGACTAGCTCAGGCCAATGAGCAGTTCTTC.

The chain recombines TRBV5-1 with TRBJ2-3, with unresolved D. The CDR3 runs to 15 residues. Germline V gives CDR1 SGHRS, CDR2 YFSETQ. V lost 1 base, J lost 1 base, and 10 bases lay in between. The CDR3 spells CASSLTDPGTDTQYF. CDR3 bases: TGCGCCAGCAGCTTGACAGATCCTGGCACAGATACGCAGTATTTT.

The V gene is TRBV6-2 or TRBV6-3, the J gene TRBJ1-2; D possibly corresponds to TRBD1 (5 bases). Germline loops: CDR1 MNHEY, CDR2 SVGEGT. The CDR3 runs to 17 residues. V was trimmed by 6 bases and J by 7 bases, leaving 27 bases between them. The CDR3 bases are TGTGCCAGCAGCCCTGGGCAGGGTATAGTCGGGGGTAGTGGCTACACCTTC. It translates to CASSPGQGIVGGSGYTF.

This chain links TRBV7-2 with TRBJ2-7, with TRBD1 identical over 12 bases. Losses at the gene ends were 2 bases for V and 6 bases for J; bases not matched to a gene: 5. The germline gives CDR1 SGHTA, CDR2 FQGNSA. The length of the CDR3 is 15 residues. CDR3 sequence reads: CASSLTGTGGAEQYF. In DNA form, the CDR3 reads TGTGCCAGCAGCTTAACGGGGACAGGGGGCGCCGAGCAGTACTTC. Filled out from reference TRBV7-2 and TRBJ2-7, the complete variable domain reads GAGVSQSPSNKVTEKGKDVELRCDPISGHTALYWYRQSLGQGLEFLIYFQGNSAPDKSGLPSDRFSAERTGGSVSTLTIQRTQQEDSAVYLCASSLTGTGGAEQYFGPGTRLTVT.

The rearrangement joins TRBV7-3 to TRBJ2-5; D uncertain. Trimming shortened V by 0 bases and J by 4 bases, and 12 bases separated the two germline ends. The CDR3 runs to 15 residues. CDR1 SGHTA and CDR2 FQGTGA come from the germline V gene. CDR3 residues: CASSLTGPISETQYF. The CDR3 coding sequence is TGTGCCAGCAGCTTAACTGGGCCAATTTCAGAGACCCAGTACTTC.

The chain is built from TRBV7-9 and TRBJ2-3, with 11 bases aligning to TRBD2. This CDR3 region has 16 residues. CDR1 is SEHNR and CDR2 is FQNEAQ in the germline V gene (reference sequence). Losses at the gene ends were 0 bases for V and 4 bases for J; bases not matched to a gene: 3. CDR3 in amino acids: CASSLASGGASDTQYF. DNA for the CDR3: TGTGCCAGCAGCTTAGCTAGCGGGGGGGCGTCAGATACGCAGTATTTT.